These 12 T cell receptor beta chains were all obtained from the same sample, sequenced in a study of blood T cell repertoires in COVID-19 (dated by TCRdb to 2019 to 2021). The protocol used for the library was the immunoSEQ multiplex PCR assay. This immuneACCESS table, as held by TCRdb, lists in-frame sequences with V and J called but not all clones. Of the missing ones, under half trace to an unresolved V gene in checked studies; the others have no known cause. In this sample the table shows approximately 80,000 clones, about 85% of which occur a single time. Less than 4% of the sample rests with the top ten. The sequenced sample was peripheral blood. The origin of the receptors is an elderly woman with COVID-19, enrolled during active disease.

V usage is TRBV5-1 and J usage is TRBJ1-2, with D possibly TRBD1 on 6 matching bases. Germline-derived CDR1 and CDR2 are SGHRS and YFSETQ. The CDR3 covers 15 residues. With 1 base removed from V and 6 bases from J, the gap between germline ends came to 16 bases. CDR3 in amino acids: CASSLSGGLVHGYTF. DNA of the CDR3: TGCGCCAGCAGCTTGTCGGGGGGCCTCGTCCATGGCTACACCTTC.

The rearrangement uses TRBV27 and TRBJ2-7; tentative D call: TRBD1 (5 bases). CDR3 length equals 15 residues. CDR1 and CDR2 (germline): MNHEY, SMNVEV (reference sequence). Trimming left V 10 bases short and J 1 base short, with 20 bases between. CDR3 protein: CATYAGQGSSYEQYF. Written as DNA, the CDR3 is TGTGCCACCTACGCCGGCCAGGGTAGTTCCTACGAGCAGTACTTC.

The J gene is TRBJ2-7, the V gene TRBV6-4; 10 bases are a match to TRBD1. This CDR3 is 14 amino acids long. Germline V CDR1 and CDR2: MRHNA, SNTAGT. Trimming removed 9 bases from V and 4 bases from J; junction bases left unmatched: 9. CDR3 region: CASTTGQGTYEQYF. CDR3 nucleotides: TGTGCCAGTACCACGGGACAGGGGACGTACGAGCAGTACTTC.

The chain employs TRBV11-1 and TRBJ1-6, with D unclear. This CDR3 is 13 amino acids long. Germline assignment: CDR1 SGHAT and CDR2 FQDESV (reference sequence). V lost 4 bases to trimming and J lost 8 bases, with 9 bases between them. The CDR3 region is CASSSGLYSPLHF. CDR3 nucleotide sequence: TGTGCCAGCAGCTCCGGACTATATTCACCCCTCCACTTT.

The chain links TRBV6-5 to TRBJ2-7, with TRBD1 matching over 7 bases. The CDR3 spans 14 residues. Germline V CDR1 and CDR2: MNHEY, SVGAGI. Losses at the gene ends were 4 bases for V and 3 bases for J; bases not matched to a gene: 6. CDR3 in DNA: TGTGCCAGCAGTTTGGTGACAGGGTACTACGAGCAGTACTTC. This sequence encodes CASSLVTGYYEQYF.

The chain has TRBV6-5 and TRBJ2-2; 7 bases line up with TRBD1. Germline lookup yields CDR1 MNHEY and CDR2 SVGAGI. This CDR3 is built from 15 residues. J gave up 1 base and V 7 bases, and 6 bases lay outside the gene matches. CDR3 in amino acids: CASIRDRMNTGELFF. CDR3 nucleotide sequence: TGTGCCAGCATCAGGGACAGAATGAACACCGGGGAGCTGTTTTTT.

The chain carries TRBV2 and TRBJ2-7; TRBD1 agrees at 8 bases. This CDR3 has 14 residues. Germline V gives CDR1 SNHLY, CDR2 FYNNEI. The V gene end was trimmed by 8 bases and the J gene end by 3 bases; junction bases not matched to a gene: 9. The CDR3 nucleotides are TGTGCCAGCGGGTCCACAGGACAGGGCTACGAGCAGTACTTC. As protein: CASGSTGQGYEQYF.

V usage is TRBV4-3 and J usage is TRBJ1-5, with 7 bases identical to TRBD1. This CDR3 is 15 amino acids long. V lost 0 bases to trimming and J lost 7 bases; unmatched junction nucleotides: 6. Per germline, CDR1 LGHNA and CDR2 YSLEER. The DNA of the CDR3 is TGCGCCAGCAGCCAAGAAGGGGGCCCAGGACAGCCCCAGCATTTT. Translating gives CASSQEGGPGQPQHF.

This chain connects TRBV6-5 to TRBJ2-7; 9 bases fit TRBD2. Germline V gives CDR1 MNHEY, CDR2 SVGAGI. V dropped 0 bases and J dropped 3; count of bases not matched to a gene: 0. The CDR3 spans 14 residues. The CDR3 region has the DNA TGTGCCAGCAGTTACTCTAGCGGGGGCTACGAGCAGTACTTC. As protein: CASSYSSGGYEQYF.

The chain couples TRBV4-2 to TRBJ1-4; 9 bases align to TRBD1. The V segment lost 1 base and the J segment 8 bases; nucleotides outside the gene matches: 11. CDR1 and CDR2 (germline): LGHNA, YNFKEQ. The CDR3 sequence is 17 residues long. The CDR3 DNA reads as TGTGCCAGCAGCCAAGCTAGGACAGGGGCTGTGGGGGAAAAACTGTTTTTT. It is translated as CASSQARTGAVGEKLFF.

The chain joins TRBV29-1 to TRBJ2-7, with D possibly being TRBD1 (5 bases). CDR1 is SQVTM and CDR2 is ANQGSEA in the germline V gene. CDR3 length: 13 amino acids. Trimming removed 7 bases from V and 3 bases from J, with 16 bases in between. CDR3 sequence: CSASSGSGYEQYF. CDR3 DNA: TGCAGCGCTTCCTCAGGGTCAGGCTACGAGCAGTACTTC.

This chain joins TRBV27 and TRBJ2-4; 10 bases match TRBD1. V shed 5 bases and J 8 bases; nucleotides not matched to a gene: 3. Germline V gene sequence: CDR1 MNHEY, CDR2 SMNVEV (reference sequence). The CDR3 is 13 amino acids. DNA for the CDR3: TGTGCCAGCAGTCCCGGGACAGGGGACATTCAGTACTTC. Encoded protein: CASSPGTGDIQYF.